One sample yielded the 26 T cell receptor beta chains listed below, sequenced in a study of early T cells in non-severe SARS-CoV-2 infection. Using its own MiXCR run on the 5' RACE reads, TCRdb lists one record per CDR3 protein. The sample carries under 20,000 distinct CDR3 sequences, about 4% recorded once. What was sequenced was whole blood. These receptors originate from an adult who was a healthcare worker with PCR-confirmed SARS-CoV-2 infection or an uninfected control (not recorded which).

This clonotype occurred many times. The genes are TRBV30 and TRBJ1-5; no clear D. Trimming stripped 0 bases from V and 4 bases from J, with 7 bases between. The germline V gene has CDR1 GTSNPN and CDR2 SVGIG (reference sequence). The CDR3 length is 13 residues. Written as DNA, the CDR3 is TGTGCCTGGAGTGTAGCCCAGAATCAGCCCCAGCATTTT. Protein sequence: CAWSVAQNQPQHF.

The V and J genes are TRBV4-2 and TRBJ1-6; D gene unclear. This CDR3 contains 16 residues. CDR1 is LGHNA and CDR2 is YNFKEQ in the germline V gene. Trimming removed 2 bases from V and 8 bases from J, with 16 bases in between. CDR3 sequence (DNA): TGTGCCAGCAGCCAACCTATCGAAGGTTCCCATTCACCCCTCCACTTT. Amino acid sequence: CASSQPIEGSHSPLHF.

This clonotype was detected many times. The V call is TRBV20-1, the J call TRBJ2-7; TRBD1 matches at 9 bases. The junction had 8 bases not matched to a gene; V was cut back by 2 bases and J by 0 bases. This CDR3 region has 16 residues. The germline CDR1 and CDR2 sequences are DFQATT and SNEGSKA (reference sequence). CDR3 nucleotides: TGCAGTGCTAGACTCCCCGGACAGGGGACCTCCTACGAGCAGTACTTC. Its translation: CSARLPGQGTSYEQYF.

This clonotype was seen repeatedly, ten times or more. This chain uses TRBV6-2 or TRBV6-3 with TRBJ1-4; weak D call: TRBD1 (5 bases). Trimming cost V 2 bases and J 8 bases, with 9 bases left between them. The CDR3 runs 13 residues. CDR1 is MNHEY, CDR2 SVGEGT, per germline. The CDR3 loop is CASSYVGGEKLFF. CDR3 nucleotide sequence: TGTGCCAGCAGTTACGTCGGGGGAGAAAAACTGTTTTTT.

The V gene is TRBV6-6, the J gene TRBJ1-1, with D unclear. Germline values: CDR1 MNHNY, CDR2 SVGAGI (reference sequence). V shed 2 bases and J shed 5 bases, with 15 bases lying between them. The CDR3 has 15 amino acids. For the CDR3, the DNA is TGTGCCAGCAGTTACGGCGCGCGGGGAAGGACTGAAGCTTTCTTT. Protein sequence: CASSYGARGRTEAFF.

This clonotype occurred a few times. The CDR3 coding sequence is TGTGCCAGCAGCATTACCGGGACAGTCATGAACACTGAAGCTTTCTTT. This sequence encodes CASSITGTVMNTEAFF. The rearrangement uses TRBV7-2 and TRBJ1-1, with 7 bases identical to TRBD1. This CDR3 spans 16 amino acids. Trimming at V came to 5 bases and at J to 0 bases, leaving 9 bases not matched to a gene. Germline-derived CDR1 and CDR2 are SGHTA and FQGNSA. Full variable domain (remainder filled in from reference TRBV7-2 and TRBJ1-1): GAGVSQSPSNKVTEKGKDVELRCDPISGHTALYWYRQSLGQGLEFLIYFQGNSAPDKSGLPSDRFSAERTGGSVSTLTIQRTQQEDSAVYLCASSITGTVMNTEAFFGQGTRLTVV.

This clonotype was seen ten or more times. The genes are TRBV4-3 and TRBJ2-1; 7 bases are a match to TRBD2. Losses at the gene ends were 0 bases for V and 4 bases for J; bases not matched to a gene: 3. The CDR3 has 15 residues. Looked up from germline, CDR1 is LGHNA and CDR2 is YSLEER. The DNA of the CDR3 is TGCGCCAGCAGCCAAGACCTAGCGGATTACAATGAGCAGTTCTTC. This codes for CASSQDLADYNEQFF.

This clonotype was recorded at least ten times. The CDR3 DNA sequence: TGTGCCAGCAGTTTAGTGGCGGGGGACCTGTACGAGCAGTACTTC. Amino acid sequence: CASSLVAGDLYEQYF. The rearrangement joins TRBV12-3 or TRBV12-4 to TRBJ2-7; TRBD2 agrees at 7 bases. V lost 1 base, J lost 4 bases, and 7 bases stayed unmatched. The CDR3 length is 15 residues.

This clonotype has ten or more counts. The CDR3 DNA sequence: TGTGCCAGCAGCTTTACACAGAACCAAGAGACCCAGTACTTC. The encoded protein is CASSFTQNQETQYF. The chain carries TRBV11-2 and TRBJ2-5, with D unclear. CDR1 is SGHAT, CDR2 FQNNGV, per germline. The V gene lost 3 bases and the J gene lost 0 bases, with 8 bases spanning the gap. The length of the CDR3 is 14 residues.

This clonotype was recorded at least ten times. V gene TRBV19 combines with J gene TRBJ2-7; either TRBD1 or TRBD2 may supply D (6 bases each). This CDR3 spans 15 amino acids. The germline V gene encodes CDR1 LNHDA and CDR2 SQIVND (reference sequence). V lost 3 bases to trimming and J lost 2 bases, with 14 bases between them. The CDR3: CASSIGPGEAYEQYF. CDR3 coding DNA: TGTGCCAGTAGTATCGGGCCAGGGGAGGCCTACGAGCAGTACTTC. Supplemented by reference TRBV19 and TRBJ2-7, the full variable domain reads DGGITQSPKYLFRKEGQNVTLSCEQNLNHDAMYWYRQDPGQGLRLIYYSQIVNDFQKGDIAEGYSVSREKKESFPLTVTSAQKNPTAFYLCASSIGPGEAYEQYFGPGTRLTVT.

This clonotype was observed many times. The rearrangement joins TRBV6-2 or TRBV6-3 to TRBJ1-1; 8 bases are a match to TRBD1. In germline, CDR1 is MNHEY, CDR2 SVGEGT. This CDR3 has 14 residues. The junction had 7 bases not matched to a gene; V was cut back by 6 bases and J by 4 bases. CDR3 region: CASRRQGQSTEAFF. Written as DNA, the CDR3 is TGTGCCAGCAGGAGACAGGGGCAGAGCACTGAAGCTTTCTTT.

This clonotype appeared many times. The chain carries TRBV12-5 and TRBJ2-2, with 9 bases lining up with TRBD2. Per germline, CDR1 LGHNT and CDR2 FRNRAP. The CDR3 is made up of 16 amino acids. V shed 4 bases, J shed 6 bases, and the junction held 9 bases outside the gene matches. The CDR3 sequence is CASGSGTSSPAGELFF. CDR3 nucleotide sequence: TGTGCTAGTGGTTCCGGGACTAGCTCACCGGCCGGGGAGCTGTTTTTT.

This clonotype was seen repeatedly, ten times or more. CDR3: CASSLIRGETQYF. CDR3 DNA: TGTGCCAGCAGCTTAATCAGGGGAGAGACCCAGTACTTC. The V call is TRBV5-4, the J call TRBJ2-5, with D perhaps matching TRBD1 (6 bases). Trimming took 2 bases from V and 4 from J, leaving 9 bases between them. The germline V gene has CDR1 SGHNT and CDR2 YYREEE (reference sequence). CDR3 size: 13 residues.

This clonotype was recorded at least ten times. In DNA, the CDR3 is TGTGCCAGCAGCTCGACAGGGTCCCGGACCCAGTACTTC. It is translated as CASSSTGSRTQYF. The chain carries TRBV7-3 and TRBJ2-5, with 7 positions matching TRBD1. CDR1 is SGHTA and CDR2 is FQGTGA in the germline V gene. The CDR3 runs 13 residues. V shed 4 bases, J shed 7 bases, and the junction held 6 bases outside the gene matches.

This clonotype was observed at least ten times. CDR3 loop: CSAKRRVSLNQPQHF. The CDR3 DNA is TGCAGTGCTAAGAGACGTGTGAGTCTTAATCAGCCCCAGCATTTT. The chain employs TRBV20-1 and TRBJ1-5, with D unresolved. Trimming shortened V by 4 bases and J by 4 bases, and 17 bases separated the two germline ends. Germline V gene sequence: CDR1 DFQATT, CDR2 SNEGSKA (reference sequence). The CDR3 extends over 15 amino acids.

In nucleotides, the CDR3 is TGTGCCAGCAGCTTCTTGACAGGGGGCCAAGAGACCCAGTACTTC. The encoded protein is CASSFLTGGQETQYF. The rearrangement uses TRBV11-2 and TRBJ2-5; 9 bases line up with TRBD1. The CDR3 runs to 15 residues. In germline, CDR1 is SGHAT, CDR2 FQNNGV. V gave up 3 bases and J gave up 1 base; unmatched junction bases: 3.

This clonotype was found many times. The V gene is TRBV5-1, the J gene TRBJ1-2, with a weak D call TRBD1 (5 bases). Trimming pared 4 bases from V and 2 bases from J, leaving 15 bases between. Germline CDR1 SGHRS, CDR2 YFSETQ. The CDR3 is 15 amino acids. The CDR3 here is CASSATAGLNYGYTF. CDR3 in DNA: TGCGCCAGCAGCGCGACAGCTGGACTGAACTATGGCTACACCTTC.

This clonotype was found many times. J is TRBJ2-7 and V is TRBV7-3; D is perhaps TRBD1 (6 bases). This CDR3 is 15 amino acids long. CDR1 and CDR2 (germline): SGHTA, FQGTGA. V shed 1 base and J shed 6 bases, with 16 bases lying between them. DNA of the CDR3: TGTGCCAGCAGCTTAAATGGGGGCGGGTCAGGCGAGCAGTACTTC. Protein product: CASSLNGGGSGEQYF.

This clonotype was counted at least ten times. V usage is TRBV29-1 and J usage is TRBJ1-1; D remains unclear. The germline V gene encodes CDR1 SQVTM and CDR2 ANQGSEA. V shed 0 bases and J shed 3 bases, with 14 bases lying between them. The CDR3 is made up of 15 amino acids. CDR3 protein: CSVEDLGFEDTEAFF. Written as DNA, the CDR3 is TGCAGCGTTGAAGATCTTGGGTTTGAGGACACTGAAGCTTTCTTT.

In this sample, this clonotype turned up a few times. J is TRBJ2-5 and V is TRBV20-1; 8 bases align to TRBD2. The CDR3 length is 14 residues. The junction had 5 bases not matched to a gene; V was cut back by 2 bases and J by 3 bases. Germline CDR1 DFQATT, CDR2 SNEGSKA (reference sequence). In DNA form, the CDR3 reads TGCAGTGCTAGACGCGGGGGGAGGAAAGAGACCCAGTACTTC. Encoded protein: CSARRGGRKETQYF.

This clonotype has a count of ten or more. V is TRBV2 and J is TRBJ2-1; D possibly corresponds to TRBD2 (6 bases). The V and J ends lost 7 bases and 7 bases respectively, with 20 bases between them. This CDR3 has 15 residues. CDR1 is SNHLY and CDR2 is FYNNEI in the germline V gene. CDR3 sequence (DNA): TGTGCCAGCAAGAGAGGATCGGGGGATAGGAATGAGCAGTTCTTC. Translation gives CASKRGSGDRNEQFF. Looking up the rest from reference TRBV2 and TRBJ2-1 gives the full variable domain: EPEVTQTPSHQVTQMGQEVILRCVPISNHLYFYWYRQILGQKVEFLVSFYNNEISEKSEIFDDQFSVERPDGSNFTLKIRSTKLEDSAMYFCASKRGSGDRNEQFFGPGTRLTVL.

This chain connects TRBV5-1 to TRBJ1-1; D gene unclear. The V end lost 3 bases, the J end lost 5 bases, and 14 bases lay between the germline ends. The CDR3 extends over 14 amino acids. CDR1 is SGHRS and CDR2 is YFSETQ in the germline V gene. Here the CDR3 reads CASSYADKGTEAFF. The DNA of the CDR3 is TGCGCCAGCAGCTACGCCGACAAAGGGACTGAAGCTTTCTTT.

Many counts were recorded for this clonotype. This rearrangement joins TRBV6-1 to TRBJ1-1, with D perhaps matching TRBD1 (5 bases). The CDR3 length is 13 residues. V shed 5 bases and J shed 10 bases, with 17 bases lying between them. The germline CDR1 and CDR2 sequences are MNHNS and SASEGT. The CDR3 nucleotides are TGTGCCAGCAGTCCTATGTACAGGTCCGCAGCTTTCTTT. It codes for CASSPMYRSAAFF.

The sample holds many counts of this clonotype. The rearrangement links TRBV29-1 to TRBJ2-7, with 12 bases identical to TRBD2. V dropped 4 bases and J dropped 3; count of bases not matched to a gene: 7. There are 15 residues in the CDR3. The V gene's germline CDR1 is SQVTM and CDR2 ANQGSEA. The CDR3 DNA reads TGCAGCGTTGGACTAGCGGGGGCCCGGGACTACGAGCAGTACTTC. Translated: CSVGLAGARDYEQYF.

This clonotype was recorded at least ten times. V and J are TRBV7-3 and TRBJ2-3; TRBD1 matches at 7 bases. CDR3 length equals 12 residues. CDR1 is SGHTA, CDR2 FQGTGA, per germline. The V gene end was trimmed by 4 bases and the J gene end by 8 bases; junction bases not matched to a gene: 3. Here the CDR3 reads CASSSTGTTQYF. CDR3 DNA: TGTGCCAGCAGCTCGACAGGGACTACGCAGTATTTT.

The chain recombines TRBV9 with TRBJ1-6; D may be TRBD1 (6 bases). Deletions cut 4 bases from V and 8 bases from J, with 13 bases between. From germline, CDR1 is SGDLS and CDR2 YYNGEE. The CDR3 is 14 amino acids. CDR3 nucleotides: TGTGCCAGCAGCAAGCAGGGGATTGATTCACCCCTCCACTTT. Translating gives CASSKQGIDSPLHF.